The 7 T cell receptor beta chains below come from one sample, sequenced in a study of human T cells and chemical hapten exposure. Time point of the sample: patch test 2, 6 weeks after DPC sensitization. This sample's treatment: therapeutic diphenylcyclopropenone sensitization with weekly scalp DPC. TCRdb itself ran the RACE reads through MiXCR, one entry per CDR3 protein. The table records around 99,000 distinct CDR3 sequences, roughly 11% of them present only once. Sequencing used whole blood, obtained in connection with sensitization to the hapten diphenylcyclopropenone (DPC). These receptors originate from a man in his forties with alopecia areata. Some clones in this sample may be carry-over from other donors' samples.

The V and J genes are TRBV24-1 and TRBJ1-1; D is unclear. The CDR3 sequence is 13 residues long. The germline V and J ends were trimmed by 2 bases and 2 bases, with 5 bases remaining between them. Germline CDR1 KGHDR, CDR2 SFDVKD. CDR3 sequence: CATSDWNNTEAFF. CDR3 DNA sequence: TGTGCCACCAGTGATTGGAACAACACTGAAGCTTTCTTT.

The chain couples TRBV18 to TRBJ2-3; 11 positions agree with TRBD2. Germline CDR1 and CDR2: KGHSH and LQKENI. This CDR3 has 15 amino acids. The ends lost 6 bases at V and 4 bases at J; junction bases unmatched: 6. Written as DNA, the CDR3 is TGTGCCAGCTCCCTTACTAGCGGGAGCCCAGATACGCAGTATTTT. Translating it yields CASSLTSGSPDTQYF.

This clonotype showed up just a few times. In DNA, the CDR3 is TGTGCCAGCAGCGTGACGGTCTTGGCCTCTGGAAACACCATATATTTT. Protein product: CASSVTVLASGNTIYF. This chain joins TRBV28 and TRBJ1-3; D not certain. Germline assignment: CDR1 MDHEN and CDR2 SYDVKM. The CDR3 has 16 amino acids. V lost 6 bases to trimming and J lost 0 bases, with 15 bases between them.

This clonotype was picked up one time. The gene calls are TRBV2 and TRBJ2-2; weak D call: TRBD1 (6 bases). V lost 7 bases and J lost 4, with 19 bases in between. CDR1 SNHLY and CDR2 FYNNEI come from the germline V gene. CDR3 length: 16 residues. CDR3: CASTLDGTLTTGELFF. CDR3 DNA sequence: TGTGCCAGCACTCTTGACGGGACACTGACCACCGGGGAGCTGTTTTTT. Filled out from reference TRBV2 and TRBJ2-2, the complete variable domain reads EPEVTQTPSHQVTQMGQEVILRCVPISNHLYFYWYRQILGQKVEFLVSFYNNEISEKSEIFDDQFSVERPDGSNFTLKIRSTKLEDSAMYFCASTLDGTLTTGELFFGEGSRLTVL.

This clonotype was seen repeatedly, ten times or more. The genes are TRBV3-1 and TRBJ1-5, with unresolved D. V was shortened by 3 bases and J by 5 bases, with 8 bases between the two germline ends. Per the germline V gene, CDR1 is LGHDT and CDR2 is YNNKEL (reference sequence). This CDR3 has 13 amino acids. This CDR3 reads CASSQGQYQPQHF. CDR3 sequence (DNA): TGTGCCAGCAGCCAGGGTCAGTATCAGCCCCAGCATTTT.

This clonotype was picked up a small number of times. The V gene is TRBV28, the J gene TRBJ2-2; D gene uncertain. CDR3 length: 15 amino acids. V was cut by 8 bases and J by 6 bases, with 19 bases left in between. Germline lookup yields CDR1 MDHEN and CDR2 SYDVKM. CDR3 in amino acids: CASAMWSPQAGELFF. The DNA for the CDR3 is TGTGCCAGCGCGATGTGGAGTCCTCAGGCCGGGGAGCTGTTTTTT.

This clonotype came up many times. CDR3 amino acids: CASSWDTTNEKLFF. CDR3 DNA sequence: TGCGCCAGCAGCTGGGACACAACTAATGAAAAACTGTTTTTT. V and J are TRBV5-1 and TRBJ1-4; D perhaps matches TRBD1 (6 bases). Germline CDR1 reads SGHRS; CDR2 reads YFSETQ. V gave up 3 bases and J gave up 0 bases, with 6 bases separating them. The CDR3 contains 14 residues.